The 21 T cell receptor beta chains given below trace back to one sample, sequenced in a study of cytomegalovirus exposure and HLA in healthy donors. The PCR made use of 60 Vbeta and 13 Jbeta primers. The protocol was immunoSEQ multiplex PCR, while the TCRdb copy is restricted to in-frame clones and leaves out a portion. The data contain some 180,000 clones, 77% of them singletons. The sample was PBMCs. The receptors were sampled from a man aged 18 to 29 in good health and CMV-seronegative.

The chain links TRBV6-5 to TRBJ2-7; 7 nucleotides line up with TRBD1. The germline V gene has CDR1 MNHEY and CDR2 SVGAGI. This CDR3 contains 15 residues. V trimming: 4 bases; J trimming: 2 bases; junction bases outside the gene matches: 8. The CDR3 DNA sequence: TGTGCCAGCAGTTTGGACAGGAGTTCCCCCTACGAGCAGTACTTC. Translation gives CASSLDRSSPYEQYF.

CDR3 sequence: CASSFGLAVYNEQFF. CDR3 coding DNA: TGTGCCAGCAGCTTCGGGCTAGCGGTTTACAATGAGCAGTTCTTC. J is TRBJ2-1 and V is TRBV5-6, with 7 bases identical to TRBD2. The CDR3 is 15 residues long. Germline assignment: CDR1 SGHDT and CDR2 YYEEEE. After removal of 2 bases from V and 4 bases from J, the junction contained 6 bases not matched to a gene.

The rearrangement links TRBV7-2 to TRBJ2-5; the D is unclear. The tail of the sequence fits TRBJ2-7 better, so the J call may be wrong. CDR3 length equals 15 residues. Germline CDR1 and CDR2: SGHTA and FQGNSA. The CDR3 nucleotides read TGTGCCAGCAGCTTAGACCGGGTTAATTCCTACGAGCAGTACTTC. As protein: CASSLDRVNSYEQYF.

The J gene is TRBJ1-6, the V gene TRBV5-8; D gene unclear. V was cut by 5 bases and J by 10 bases, with 13 bases left in between. This CDR3 comprises 13 residues. CDR1 and CDR2 from the germline V gene are SGHTS and YDEGEE. The DNA of the CDR3 is TGTGCCAGCAGTCATCCGCTATACTCACCCCTCCACTTT. It specifies CASSHPLYSPLHF. Supplemented by reference TRBV5-8 and TRBJ1-6, the full variable domain reads EAGVTQSPTHLIKTRGQQATLRCSPISGHTSVYWYQQALGLGLQFLLWYDEGEERNRGNFPPRFSGRQFPNYSSELNVNALELEDSALYLCASSHPLYSPLHFGNGTRLTVT.

The chain employs TRBV7-2 and TRBJ2-5, with a weak D call TRBD1 (8 bases). The CDR3 contains 14 residues. Per the germline V gene, CDR1 is SGHTA and CDR2 is FQGNSA. V gave up 3 bases and J gave up 11 bases, with 19 bases separating them. CDR3 nucleotide sequence: TGTGCCAGCAGCTTCGACCAGGGGGCGGGGGAGCAGTACTTC. This translates into CASSFDQGAGEQYF.

The sample holds a few counts of this clone. The chain couples TRBV6-1 to TRBJ2-6; TRBD1 agrees at 9 bases. The germline gives CDR1 MNHNS, CDR2 SASEGT. The CDR3 sequence is 15 residues long. J was trimmed by 0 bases and V by 8 bases; bases with no gene match: 2. The CDR3 spells CASRQGGSGANVLTF. The CDR3 DNA sequence: TGTGCCAGCCGACAGGGGGGCTCTGGGGCCAACGTCCTGACTTTC.

Worth noting for this clone: Germline is not matched at one junction end, which may reflect a read error. The rearrangement links TRBV7-6 to TRBJ2-2; D perhaps matches TRBD2 (5 bases). The CDR3 loop spans 13 amino acids. CDR1 and CDR2 from the germline V gene are SGHVS and FNYEAQ. In DNA form, the CDR3 reads TGTGCCAGCACCGTCCAGCACACCGGGGAGCCGTTTTTT. Residues: CASTVQHTGEPFF.

This clone was detected only a few times. The V gene is TRBV9, the J gene TRBJ2-3, with D perhaps TRBD1 (5 bases). This CDR3 has 14 residues. Per germline, CDR1 SGDLS and CDR2 YYNGEE. V shed 3 bases and J shed 6 bases, with 14 bases lying between them. As DNA, the CDR3 is TGTGCCAGCAGCGATGGGGCAGGGCGGGATACGCAGTATTTT. Translating gives CASSDGAGRDTQYF.

This clone has more than one count but fewer than ten. The chain couples TRBV6-6 to TRBJ1-5, with a weak D call TRBD1 (5 bases). The CDR3 is 15 residues long. Germline values: CDR1 MNHNY, CDR2 SVGAGI (reference sequence). V shed 6 bases and J shed 5 bases, with 17 bases lying between them. CDR3 DNA: TGTGCCAGCAGCCAATCCACCAGACAGCATCAGCCCCAGCATTTT. Its translation: CASSQSTRQHQPQHF.

V usage is TRBV7-8 and J usage is TRBJ2-7; possibly TRBD1 for D (6 bases). The CDR3 is made up of 15 amino acids. CDR1 is SGHVS and CDR2 is FQNEAQ in the germline V gene. Trimming took 3 bases from V and 3 from J, leaving 15 bases between them. CDR3 region: CASSFSWADSYEQYF. The CDR3 DNA is TGTGCCAGCAGCTTTTCTTGGGCGGACAGCTACGAGCAGTACTTC.

The J gene is TRBJ2-7, the V gene TRBV19; D is perhaps TRBD1 (6 bases). Germline values: CDR1 LNHDA, CDR2 SQIVND (reference sequence). The CDR3 contains 14 residues. Trimming took off 3 bases at V and 6 bases at J, with 15 bases between the two ends. The DNA of the CDR3 is TGTGCCAGTAGTATCCCAGGGGTACGGTTCGAGCAGTACTTC. It codes for CASSIPGVRFEQYF.

The chain employs TRBV5-6 and TRBJ2-2; D is ambiguous. Looked up from germline, CDR1 is SGHDT and CDR2 is YYEEEE. This CDR3 is built from 15 residues. The V end lost 0 bases, the J end lost 2 bases, and 8 bases lay between the germline ends. The CDR3 sequence: CASSLGGFNTGELFF. The CDR3 bases are TGTGCCAGCAGCTTGGGAGGATTTAACACCGGGGAGCTGTTTTTT.

This chain joins TRBV5-6 and TRBJ2-3; D is undetermined. Germline V CDR1 and CDR2: SGHDT, YYEEEE. The CDR3 loop spans 13 amino acids. The V end lost 4 bases, the J end lost 3 bases, and 9 bases lay between the germline ends. CDR3 region: CASSLEITDTQYF. For the CDR3, the DNA is TGTGCCAGCAGCCTAGAGATTACAGATACGCAGTATTTT.

This sequence joins TRBV11-2 and TRBJ2-5, with 9 bases aligning to TRBD1. V dropped 6 bases and J dropped 4; count of bases not matched to a gene: 3. CDR1 and CDR2 (germline): SGHAT, FQNNGV. This CDR3 is built from 13 residues. CDR3 loop: CASSPDRGETQYF. CDR3 DNA sequence: TGTGCCAGCAGTCCGGACAGGGGAGAGACCCAGTACTTC.

The chain couples TRBV18 to TRBJ2-7; the D gene is possibly TRBD2 (5 bases). Germline CDR1 and CDR2: KGHSH and LQKENI. V was pared by 0 bases and J by 0 bases, with 18 bases between. The CDR3 consists of 18 residues. The CDR3 nucleotides are TGTGCCAGCTCACCACCGATTTTAAGGGAGCCCCCCTCCTACGAGCAGTACTTC. Its translation: CASSPPILREPPSYEQYF.

V usage is TRBV7-3 and J usage is TRBJ2-5, with a possible D match to TRBD1 (6 bases). This CDR3 region has 14 residues. Between the trimmed V and J ends, which lost 5 bases and 5 bases, there was a span of 15 bases. CDR1 and CDR2 (germline): SGHTA, FQGTGA. DNA for the CDR3: TGTGCCAGCAGCCAGACAGGTCTGGGGGAGACCCAGTACTTC. Translation gives CASSQTGLGETQYF.

This chain links TRBV29-1 with TRBJ1-5; D might be TRBD1 (5 bases). V lost 7 bases and J lost 7, with 17 bases in between. Germline lookup yields CDR1 SQVTM and CDR2 ANQGSEA. The length of the CDR3 is 13 residues. The CDR3 region has the DNA TGCAGCGCTGGGACTTCTCCCCGACAGCCCCAGCATTTT. Residues: CSAGTSPRQPQHF. Looking up the rest from reference TRBV29-1 and TRBJ1-5 gives the full variable domain: SAVISQKPSRDICQRGTSLTIQCQVDSQVTMMFWYRQQPGQSLTLIATANQGSEATYESGFVIDKFPISRPNLTFSTLTVSNMSPEDSSIYLCSAGTSPRQPQHFGDGTRLSIL.

The chain couples TRBV27 to TRBJ2-7; 8 bases line up with TRBD1. The germline V gene encodes CDR1 MNHEY and CDR2 SMNVEV (reference sequence). This CDR3 comprises 15 residues. With V trimmed by 5 bases and J by 0 bases, 6 bases remained unmatched. CDR3 bases: TGTGCCAGCAGTGACCGACAGGGGCGCTCCTACGAGCAGTACTTC. This codes for CASSDRQGRSYEQYF.

In the case of this clone: The sample has other DNA sequences that encode this CDR3 too. The rearrangement joins TRBV19 to TRBJ1-5, with D uncertain. Trimming pared 6 bases from V and 2 bases from J, leaving 8 bases between. CDR3 length: 13 residues. Germline-derived CDR1 and CDR2 are LNHDA and SQIVND (reference sequence). In DNA form, the CDR3 reads TGTGCCAGTAGGAGAGGGCGCAATCAGCCCCAGCATTTT. Protein sequence: CASRRGRNQPQHF. Complete variable domain (other parts from reference TRBV19 and TRBJ1-5): DGGITQSPKYLFRKEGQNVTLSCEQNLNHDAMYWYRQDPGQGLRLIYYSQIVNDFQKGDIAEGYSVSREKKESFPLTVTSAQKNPTAFYLCASRRGRNQPQHFGDGTRLSIL.

The chain recombines TRBV18 with TRBJ2-1; a possible D gene is TRBD2 (8 bases). Germline-derived CDR1 and CDR2 are KGHSH and LQKENI. CDR3 length: 15 residues. The germline V and J ends were trimmed by 4 bases and 9 bases, with 19 bases remaining between them. The CDR3 DNA follows: TGTGCCAGCTCACGGCCGGGACTAGGGGGCCTTGAGCAGTTCTTC. Protein: CASSRPGLGGLEQFF.

J is TRBJ1-3 and V is TRBV7-9; D is possibly TRBD1 (6 bases). V shed 5 bases and J shed 2 bases, with 10 bases lying between them. Per the germline V gene, CDR1 is SEHNR and CDR2 is FQNEAQ (reference sequence). The CDR3 contains 14 residues. CDR3 DNA: TGTGCCAGCAGCCTTCAGGGGCCTGGAAACACCATATATTTT. It encodes CASSLQGPGNTIYF.